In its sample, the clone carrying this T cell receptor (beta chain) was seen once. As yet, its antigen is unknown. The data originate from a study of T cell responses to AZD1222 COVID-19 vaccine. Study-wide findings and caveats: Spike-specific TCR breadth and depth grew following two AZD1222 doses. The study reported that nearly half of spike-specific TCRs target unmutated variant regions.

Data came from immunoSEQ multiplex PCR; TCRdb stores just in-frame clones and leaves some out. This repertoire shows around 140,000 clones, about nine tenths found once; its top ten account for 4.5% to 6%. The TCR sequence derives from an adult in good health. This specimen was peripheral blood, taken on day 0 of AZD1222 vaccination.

The CDR3 spells CASSARLGEQYF. CDR3 sequence (DNA): TGTGCCAGCAGCGCTCGTCTCGGAGAGCAGTACTTC. This chain links TRBV9 with TRBJ2-7; D gene uncertain. Germline V lookup: CDR1 SGDLS, CDR2 YYNGEE. This CDR3 has 12 amino acids. With 3 bases removed from V and 7 bases from J, the gap between germline ends came to 11 bases.